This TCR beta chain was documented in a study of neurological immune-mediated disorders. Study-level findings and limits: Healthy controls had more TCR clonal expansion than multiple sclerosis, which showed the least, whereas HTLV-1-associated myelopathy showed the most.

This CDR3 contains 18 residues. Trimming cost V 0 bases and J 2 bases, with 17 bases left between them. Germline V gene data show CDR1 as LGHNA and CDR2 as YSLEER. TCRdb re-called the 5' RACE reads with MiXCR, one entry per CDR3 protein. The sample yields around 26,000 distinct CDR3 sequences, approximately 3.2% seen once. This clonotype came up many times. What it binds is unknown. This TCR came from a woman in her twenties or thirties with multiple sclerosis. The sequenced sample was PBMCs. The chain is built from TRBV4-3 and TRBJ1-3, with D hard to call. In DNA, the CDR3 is TGCGCCAGCAGCCAAGATTCCCCAACTGTCCTGGCTGGAAACACCATATATTTT. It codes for CASSQDSPTVLAGNTIYF.